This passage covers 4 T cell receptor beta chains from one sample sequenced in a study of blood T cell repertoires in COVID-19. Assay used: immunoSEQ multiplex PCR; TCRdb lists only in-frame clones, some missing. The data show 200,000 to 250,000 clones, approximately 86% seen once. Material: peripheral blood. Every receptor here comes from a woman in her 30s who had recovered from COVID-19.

CDR3 in DNA: TGTGCCAGCAGCTTCCGGACAACCCCTAGACTCCACTTT. This translates into CASSFRTTPRLHF. The rearrangement links TRBV7-3 to TRBJ1-6, with a tentative D call TRBD1 (5 bases). This CDR3 comprises 13 residues. V dropped 3 bases and J dropped 16 bases, with 16 bases sitting between them. Germline V gene sequence: CDR1 SGHTA, CDR2 FQGTGA.

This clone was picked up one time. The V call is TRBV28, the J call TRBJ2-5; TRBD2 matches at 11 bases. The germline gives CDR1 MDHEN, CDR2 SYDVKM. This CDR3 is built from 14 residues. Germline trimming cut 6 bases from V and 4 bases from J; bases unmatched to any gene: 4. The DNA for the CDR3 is TGTGCCAGCAGACTAGCGGGGGCGGGAGAGACCCAGTACTTC. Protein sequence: CASRLAGAGETQYF.

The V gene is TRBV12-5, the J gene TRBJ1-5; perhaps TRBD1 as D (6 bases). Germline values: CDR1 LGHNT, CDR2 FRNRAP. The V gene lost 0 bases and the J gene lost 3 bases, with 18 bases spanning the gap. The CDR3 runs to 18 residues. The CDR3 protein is CASGLVRSETGTNQPQHF. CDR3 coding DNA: TGTGCTAGTGGTTTGGTACGGTCTGAGACAGGAACCAATCAGCCCCAGCATTTT.

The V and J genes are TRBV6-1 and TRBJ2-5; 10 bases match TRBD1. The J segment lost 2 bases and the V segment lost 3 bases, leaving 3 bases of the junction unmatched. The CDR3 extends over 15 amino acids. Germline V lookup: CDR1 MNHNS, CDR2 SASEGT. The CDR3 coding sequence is TGTGCCAGCAGTGAGGGACAGGGGCCGCAAGAGACCCAGTACTTC. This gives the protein CASSEGQGPQETQYF.